This entry lists 11 T cell receptor beta chains sequenced from one sample in a study of memory CD4+ T cells and cytomegalovirus serostatus. The sort gate was single viable CD3+CD4+CD8-CD45RO+ cells for memory CD4+ T cells. Using immunoSEQ multiplex PCR, the repertoire was profiled, and TCRdb retains in-frame clones only, with some absent. In the table there are approximately 40,000 clones, around 80% of which are singletons. The sample was memory CD4+ T cells from blood. All receptors come from an adult in good health and CMV-seronegative.

The chain joins TRBV2 to TRBJ2-7; 7 positions match TRBD2. With 4 bases clipped from V and 0 bases from J, the junction kept 0 bases outside the gene matches. Germline V gives CDR1 SNHLY, CDR2 FYNNEI. This CDR3 is built from 13 residues. The CDR3 here is CASSGLASYEQYF. Written as DNA, the CDR3 is TGTGCCAGCAGTGGACTAGCCTCCTACGAGCAGTACTTC.

V and J are TRBV2 and TRBJ1-3, with D unresolved. CDR3 length: 13 residues. The V and J ends lost 5 bases and 0 bases respectively, with 5 bases between them. In germline, CDR1 is SNHLY, CDR2 FYNNEI. CDR3 DNA: TGTGCCAGCAGTCCGAGCTCTGGAAACACCATATATTTT. Protein product: CASSPSSGNTIYF. Full variable domain (outside the CDR3, taken from reference TRBV2 and TRBJ1-3): EPEVTQTPSHQVTQMGQEVILRCVPISNHLYFYWYRQILGQKVEFLVSFYNNEISEKSEIFDDQFSVERPDGSNFTLKIRSTKLEDSAMYFCASSPSSGNTIYFGEGSWLTVV.

The chain joins TRBV5-1 to TRBJ2-1; 12 nucleotides align to TRBD2. V lost 0 bases, J lost 6 bases, and 16 bases stayed unmatched. The CDR3 extends over 20 amino acids. Germline CDR1 is SGHRS and CDR2 is YFSETQ. The CDR3 reads CASSLGLAGALQSSGNEQFF. The CDR3 DNA reads TGCGCCAGCAGCTTGGGACTAGCGGGGGCTCTACAGTCCTCTGGCAATGAGCAGTTCTTC.

This clone was counted once. The chain recombines TRBV19 with TRBJ1-1; tentatively, D is TRBD1 (6 bases). CDR1 and CDR2 from the germline V gene are LNHDA and SQIVND (reference sequence). V was trimmed by 6 bases and J by 5 bases, leaving 16 bases between them. The CDR3 extends over 14 amino acids. The CDR3 DNA is TGTGCCAGTAGGGGGGGGCAGGGAACAACTGAAGCTTTCTTT. Protein: CASRGGQGTTEAFF.

The chain carries TRBV28 and TRBJ1-5, with D tentatively TRBD1 (5 bases). Between the trimmed V and J ends, which lost 2 bases and 6 bases, there was a span of 20 bases. Germline CDR1 is MDHEN and CDR2 is SYDVKM. The CDR3 length is 17 residues. In DNA, the CDR3 is TGTGCCAGCAGTTTAGCACGGGGCCCAGGGTTGGGTCAGCCCCAGCATTTT. Translating gives CASSLARGPGLGQPQHF.

The chain joins TRBV7-8 to TRBJ2-7; D uncertain. In germline, CDR1 is SGHVS, CDR2 FQNEAQ. The CDR3 is 14 residues long. The V end was cut by 5 bases, the J end by 5 bases, with 16 bases between. CDR3 sequence (DNA): TGTGCCAGCAGCCGCACGGACCGCTTAAACGAGCAGTACTTC. It encodes CASSRTDRLNEQYF.

This clone was detected a few times. The CDR3 nucleotides read TGCGCCAGCAGCTTGTGGGGACAGGGAGGCGAGCAGTACTTC. This sequence encodes CASSLWGQGGEQYF. The gene calls are TRBV5-1 and TRBJ2-7, with 9 nucleotides matching TRBD1. The CDR3 loop spans 14 amino acids. CDR1 is SGHRS and CDR2 is YFSETQ in the germline V gene. V dropped 1 base and J dropped 6; count of bases not matched to a gene: 5.

This chain links TRBV7-9 with TRBJ2-6; the D is unclear. From germline, CDR1 is SEHNR and CDR2 FQNEAQ (reference sequence). Trimming shortened V by 5 bases and J by 0 bases, and 8 bases separated the two germline ends. The CDR3 runs 15 residues. CDR3 region: CASSKLRSGANVLTF. In DNA form, the CDR3 reads TGTGCCAGCAGCAAACTACGCTCTGGGGCCAACGTCCTGACTTTC.

DNA for the CDR3: TGTGCCGCCACCTCAAATTCTGAAGCTTTCTTT. Amino acid sequence: CAATSNSEAFF. The chain has TRBV10-3 and TRBJ1-1, with D unresolved. Germline loops: CDR1 ENHRY, CDR2 SYGVKD. CDR3 size: 11 residues. V lost 11 bases to trimming and J lost 6 bases, with 13 bases between them.

The genes are TRBV30 and TRBJ1-3; D gene ambiguous. The CDR3 has 14 residues. Germline loops: CDR1 GTSNPN, CDR2 SVGIG (reference sequence). V was pared by 5 bases and J by 1 base, with 12 bases between. The CDR3 DNA is TGTGCCTGGGCGGATGAGAGATCTGGAAACACCATATATTTT. This encodes CAWADERSGNTIYF.

The rearrangement uses TRBV29-1 and TRBJ2-3, with 8 bases identical to TRBD2. The J segment lost 8 bases and the V segment lost 4 bases, leaving 14 bases of the junction unmatched. The CDR3 contains 15 residues. Germline CDR1 is SQVTM and CDR2 is ANQGSEA. The CDR3 spells CSVGTTLIGGVTQYF. CDR3 bases: TGCAGCGTTGGGACCACCCTTATCGGGGGGGTTACGCAGTATTTT.